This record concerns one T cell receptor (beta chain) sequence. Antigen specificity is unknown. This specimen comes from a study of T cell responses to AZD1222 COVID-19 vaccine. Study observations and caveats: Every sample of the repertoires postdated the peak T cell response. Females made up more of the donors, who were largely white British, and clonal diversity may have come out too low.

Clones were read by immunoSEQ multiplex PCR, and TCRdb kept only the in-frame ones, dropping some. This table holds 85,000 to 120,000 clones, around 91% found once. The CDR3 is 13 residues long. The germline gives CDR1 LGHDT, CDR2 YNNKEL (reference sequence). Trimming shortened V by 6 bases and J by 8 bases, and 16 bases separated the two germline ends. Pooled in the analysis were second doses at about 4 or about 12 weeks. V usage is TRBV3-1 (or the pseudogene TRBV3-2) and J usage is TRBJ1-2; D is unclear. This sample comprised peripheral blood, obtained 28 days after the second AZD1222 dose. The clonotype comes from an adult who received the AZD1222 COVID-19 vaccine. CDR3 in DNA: TGTGCCAGCAGACCCGAGGGCCGCCGGGGCTACACCTTC. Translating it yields CASRPEGRRGYTF.